The present T cell receptor beta chain was sequenced within a study of patients and donors after allogeneic stem cell transplantation. Germline V gives CDR1 SGHTA, CDR2 FQGTGA. V was clipped by 5 bases and J by 13 bases; unmatched bases: 8. The CDR3 consists of 15 residues. Each CDR3 protein is one row after TCRdb ran MiXCR on the RT-PCR reads. The data contain about 960,000 distinct CDR3 sequences, around 17% of them singletons. J is TRBJ2-2 and V is TRBV7-3, with 15 bases fitting TRBD2. The sample comprised blood, either unsorted or a sorted T cell fraction (not recorded which). The TCR originated in a human donor who was either an allogeneic HSCT recipient or a stem cell or donor lymphocyte infusion donor (not recorded which). It is not recorded whose cells these are; they may come from a transplant donor. Here the CDR3 DNA reads TGTGCCAGCAGCCCAACCGGGACTAGCGGGAGGCTGCTGTTTTTT. It codes for CASSPTGTSGRLLFF.